The TCR beta chain described here comes from a study of T cells in Graves' hyperthyroidism and ophthalmopathy (dated by TCRdb to between 2018 and 2021). Background for the entire study: Peripheral blood samples were taken at initial diagnosis, before any treatment was given. To identify distinguishing TCR V-J signatures, a discovery cohort of about a hundred patients was used, comprising 43 with Graves' ophthalmopathy and 55 to 65 with stable Graves' hyperthyroidism. Prospective prediction of ophthalmopathy was tested in an independent validation cohort of fewer than 20 hyperthyroidism patients and some 17 patients who later progressed to ophthalmopathy. The 90 to 100 discovery patients were randomly divided into training and test sets at a 7:3 ratio. The study also compared thyroid tissue and blood T-cell repertoires from several Graves' hyperthyroidism patients. After blood sampling, hyperthyroidism patients were treated with methimazole at a starting dose of 30 mg daily, and ophthalmopathy patients were treated with high-dose intravenous methylprednisolone. TCR Vbeta CDR3 sequencing of roughly 140 peripheral blood samples (over 40 ophthalmopathy, 75 or so hyperthyroidism and approximately 17 progressor patients) is reported in the paper. The investigation overall reported the following: Most expanded thyroid clonotypes (frequency above 0.001) were also detected in blood, suggesting blood repertoires may reflect thyroid immune responses. In validation, the model predicted progression to ophthalmopathy with 65% to 71% sensitivity and 72.22% specificity, a median of roughly seven months before onset. Ophthalmopathy was separated from stable hyperthyroidism by a 13 V-J signature model, with 87.88% sensitivity and about 81% specificity obtained in cross-validation and 80%/75% obtained in testing. Sample size was not statistically predetermined, and blinding of investigators to group allocation was not performed.

About this clonotype itself: The antigen it recognizes is unknown. Within one base of it there is no much larger clone, and no base qualities were kept.

Hyperthyroidism patients were newly diagnosed, with disease duration under 2 months, and aged 18 to 65 years. Any patient with an uncontrolled infection, another autoimmune disease, pregnancy or lactation was excluded. Diagnoses were established on the basis of clinical symptoms, serum thyroxine and TRAb, thyroid ultrasound, and orbital computed tomography. For progressor patients, blood was drawn at the first diagnosis of hyperthyroidism, before any ophthalmopathy symptoms had appeared. Ficoll-Paque density gradient centrifugation was used to isolate PBMCs from about 9 ml of fresh peripheral blood. Patients classed as progressors first received a Graves' hyperthyroidism diagnosis and then went on to develop ophthalmopathy during follow-up. Trizol reagent was used to extract total RNA, and RNA quality was then checked on an Agilent 2100 Bioanalyzer. V loses 1 base, J loses 3 bases, and the germline ends lie 19 bases apart. Its CDR3 holds 17 amino acids, cysteine through phenylalanine. The DNA shown is the 51-base CDR3, in frame from base 1. CDR1 SEHNR and CDR2 FQNEAQ are derived from the germline V gene (reference sequence).

TCR beta CDR3 regions were amplified from RNA transcripts. A first-round RT-PCR of the TCR CDR3 used the HTBI primer set with the Qiagen OneStep RT-PCR kit. Libraries were constructed in a second round of multiplex PCR, after which size selection and purification were performed. The libraries were sequenced on an Illumina HiSeq2000 using paired-end 100 bp reads. The study's processing was this. SOAPnuke was used to process the raw data, removing reads that contained adapters or uncalled bases, had a mean Phred below 15, or lacked an exact match to the constant primer or identifier. COPE v1.2.5 was used to merge high-quality paired reads, and clonotypes were defined as unique nucleotide sequences. MiTCR v1.1 was used to align the clonotypes against IMGT TRBV, TRBD and TRBJ reference segments. Analysis was restricted to V-J combinations with a frequency above 0.0001, which covered 98% to 99.2% of repertoires. A TCS score was defined as the ratio of F50 (clonal expansion) to E x V (chaos), with BLOSUM62-based TCRdist applied between CDR3 peptides within each V-J. Welch's t-statistics and random forest reduced fewer than 550 V-J features to roughly 13, which were used in a naive Bayes classifier (R e1071). TCRdb itself trimmed the public reads at Q25 with fastp, ran MiXCR and retained productive beta chains. Each entry is one CDR3 protein sequence, shown with its most common DNA and genes. The V and J calls come from TCRdb's annotation, not from the publication. For this sample there are 350,000 to 450,000 distinct CDR3 sequences; 17% appear just once. The ten largest clones add up to 34% of the sample.

This sequence was found in a woman under 40 with Graves' hyperthyroidism that later progressed to Graves' ophthalmopathy. This chain is built from TRBV7-9 and TRBJ2-7; no D gene can be assigned with confidence. The source material was blood. The nucleotide sequence is TGTGCCAGCAGCTTAGGCCTCACAGAGAACACTCACTACGAGCAGTACTTC. Its protein reads: CASSLGLTENTHYEQYF.